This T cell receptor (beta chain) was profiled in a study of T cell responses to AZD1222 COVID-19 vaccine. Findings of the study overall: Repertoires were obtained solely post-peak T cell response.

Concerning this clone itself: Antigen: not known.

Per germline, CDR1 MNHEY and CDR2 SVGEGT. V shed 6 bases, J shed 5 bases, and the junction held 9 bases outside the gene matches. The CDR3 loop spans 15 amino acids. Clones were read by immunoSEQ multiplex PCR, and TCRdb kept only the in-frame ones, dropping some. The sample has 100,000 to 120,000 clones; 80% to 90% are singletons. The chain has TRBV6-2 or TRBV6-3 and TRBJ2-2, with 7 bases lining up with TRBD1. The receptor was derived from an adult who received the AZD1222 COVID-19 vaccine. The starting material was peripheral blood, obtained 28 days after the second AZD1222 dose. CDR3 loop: CASSKTGSFTGELFF. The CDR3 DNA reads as TGTGCCAGCAGCAAGACAGGGTCTTTTACCGGGGAGCTGTTTTTT.